This TCR beta chain was sequenced during a study of T cell changes during pregnancy in multiple sclerosis. Libraries were prepared by immunoSEQ multiplex PCR; TCRdb keeps only in-frame clonotypes and omits some of them. The sample comprises fewer than 80,000 clones, about 94% of which are singletons, and roughly 0.14% rests with the top ten. The length of the CDR3 is 14 residues. J gave up 8 bases and V 10 bases, and 14 bases lay outside the gene matches. Germline V lookup: CDR1 ENHRY, CDR2 SYGVKD. The sequence was collected from a female donor with multiple sclerosis, enrolled in a pregnancy study. The V call is TRBV10-3, the J call TRBJ2-1; 7 bases fit TRBD2. Sequenced material: CD4+ T cells from peripheral blood mononuclear cells, taken after pregnancy. The CDR3 bases are TGTGCCACCCCCGCAATGGGGGGGAGCGATGAGCAGTTCTTC. Translated: CATPAMGGSDEQFF.